Each of the 14 T cell receptor beta chains below was sequenced from the same sample in a study of blood T cells in healthy people across ages. Combining a sample-barcoded 5' primer with a J-beta primer mix, a second PCR ran for roughly 7 to 11 cycles. TCRdb analysed the 5' RACE reads with MiXCR anew, one entry per CDR3 protein. Found here are hundreds of thousands of distinct CDR3 sequences, under 25% of them singletons; the top ten hold about 3.6%. The specimen was blood. These receptors came from a man in his 70s in good health.

Concerning this clonotype itself: Possible read error: a much larger clone is one base away. This likely comes from a read error, as the CDR3 has no conserved phenylalanine or tryptophan at its end. V gene TRBV4-3 combines with J gene TRBJ1-1, with D hard to call. CDR1 is LGHNA and CDR2 is YSLEER in the germline V gene. CDR3 size: 15 residues. Trimming took off 0 bases at V and 3 bases at J, with 11 bases between the two ends. CDR3 residues: CASSQDPAGYTEAFL. The DNA for the CDR3 is TGCGCCAGCAGCCAAGATCCAGCGGGGTACACTGAAGCTTTCCTT.

J is TRBJ2-7 and V is TRBV20-1; the D call may be TRBD1 or TRBD2 (6 bases each). This CDR3 contains 12 residues. Trimming removed 8 bases at V and 5 bases at J, with 16 bases between. Per the germline V gene, CDR1 is DFQATT and CDR2 is SNEGSKA (reference sequence). Here the CDR3 reads CSLGTGGHEQYF. CDR3 in DNA: TGCAGTCTGGGGACCGGGGGCCACGAGCAGTACTTC.

This rearrangement joins TRBV3-1 to TRBJ1-3; maybe TRBD1 (5 bases). CDR1 LGHDT and CDR2 YNNKEL come from the germline V gene (reference sequence). V was shortened by 1 base and J by 2 bases, with 12 bases between the two germline ends. The CDR3 runs to 16 residues. CDR3 sequence reads: CASSQASLGAGNTIYF. CDR3 DNA: TGTGCCAGCAGCCAAGCTTCCTTGGGGGCTGGAAACACCATATATTTT.

The J gene is TRBJ2-7, the V gene TRBV28; no clear D. Looked up from germline, CDR1 is MDHEN and CDR2 is SYDVKM. This CDR3 contains 14 residues. The V end lost 7 bases, the J end lost 2 bases, and 15 bases lay between the germline ends. CDR3 residues: CASTPPPGPYEQYF. The CDR3 DNA sequence: TGTGCCAGCACCCCACCGCCAGGCCCCTACGAGCAGTACTTC. Full variable domain (outside the CDR3, taken from reference TRBV28 and TRBJ2-7): DVKVTQSSRYLVKRTGEKVFLECVQDMDHENMFWYRQDPGLGLRLIYFSYDVKMKEKGDIPEGYSVSREKKERFSLILESASTNQTSMYLCASTPPPGPYEQYFGPGTRLTVT.

This clonotype was counted a few times. The V and J genes are TRBV5-1 and TRBJ2-5; the D gene is possibly TRBD2 (5 bases). V was cut by 4 bases and J by 1 base, with 14 bases left in between. Germline V gives CDR1 SGHRS, CDR2 YFSETQ. The CDR3 has 15 residues. In nucleotides, the CDR3 is TGCGCCAGCAGCCCCCCTATAGCGAGCCAAGAGACCCAGTACTTC. The encoded protein is CASSPPIASQETQYF.

In this sample, this clonotype turned up a few times. An end of the junction differs from the germline gene, which may be a read error. This chain links TRBV28 with TRBJ2-7; unclear D gene. Germline CDR1 is MDHEN and CDR2 is SYDVKM. The CDR3 extends over 12 amino acids. The CDR3 bases are TGTGCCAGCAGATATACAGAGGACGACCAGTACTTC. This encodes CASRYTEDDQYF.

The genes are TRBV7-2 and TRBJ2-7; D perhaps matches TRBD1 (6 bases). Trimming removed 1 base from V and 6 bases from J, with 13 bases in between. CDR3 length: 14 amino acids. Germline CDR1 is SGHTA and CDR2 is FQGNSA. The CDR3 DNA sequence: TGTGCCAGCAGCTTAGTTGTCAGGGGCGGCGAGCAGTACTTC. Translation gives CASSLVVRGGEQYF. The variable domain in full, completed from reference TRBV7-2 and TRBJ2-7, reads GAGVSQSPSNKVTEKGKDVELRCDPISGHTALYWYRQSLGQGLEFLIYFQGNSAPDKSGLPSDRFSAERTGGSVSTLTIQRTQQEDSAVYLCASSLVVRGGEQYFGPGTRLTVT.

V usage is TRBV9 and J usage is TRBJ2-1; D might be TRBD2 (7 bases). The germline gives CDR1 SGDLS, CDR2 YYNGEE. Trimming pared 4 bases from V and 5 bases from J, leaving 16 bases between. The CDR3 covers 15 residues. CDR3 sequence: CASSPGGLANNEQFF. CDR3 DNA sequence: TGTGCCAGCAGCCCCGGGGGGCTAGCGAACAATGAGCAGTTCTTC.

Only a few counts were recorded for this clonotype. The chain couples TRBV6-6 to TRBJ1-4, with 8 positions matching TRBD1. V lost 5 bases, J lost 4 bases, and 6 bases stayed unmatched. This CDR3 is 15 amino acids long. Germline-derived CDR1 and CDR2 are MNHNY and SVGAGI (reference sequence). CDR3 sequence: CASSHGTGYNEKLFF. The DNA for the CDR3 is TGTGCCAGCAGTCACGGGACAGGATATAATGAAAAACTGTTTTTT.

This clonotype came up many times. The chain links TRBV28 to TRBJ2-5, with TRBD1 matching over 10 bases. V dropped 5 bases and J dropped 4; count of bases not matched to a gene: 4. CDR1 MDHEN and CDR2 SYDVKM come from the germline V gene. There are 14 residues in the CDR3. Written as DNA, the CDR3 is TGTGCCAGCAGTCAGACAGGGGGCAGAGAGACCCAGTACTTC. It specifies CASSQTGGRETQYF.

The J gene is TRBJ1-4, the V gene TRBV30; D gene uncertain. CDR1 is GTSNPN, CDR2 SVGIG, per germline (reference sequence). V was trimmed by 0 bases and J by 0 bases, leaving 5 bases between them. The CDR3 contains 14 residues. The CDR3: CAWSVVSTNEKLFF. In DNA, the CDR3 is TGTGCCTGGAGTGTGGTCTCAACTAATGAAAAACTGTTTTTT.

J is TRBJ2-5 and V is TRBV11-2, with D unresolved. The last part of the DNA fits TRBJ2-7 better; the J call may be wrong. CDR1 and CDR2 from the germline V gene are SGHAT and FQNNGV. The CDR3 is 15 amino acids. CDR3 residues: CASSLGFAHSYEQYF. CDR3 nucleotide sequence: TGTGCCAGCAGCCTAGGGTTCGCCCACTCCTACGAGCAGTACTTC.

CDR3 in amino acids: CSARTTAAARSYEQYF. CDR3 bases: TGCAGTGCTAGAACCACGGCCGCAGCTCGCTCCTACGAGCAGTACTTC. The gene calls are TRBV20-1 and TRBJ2-7; D unresolved. Trimming pared 2 bases from V and 0 bases from J, leaving 17 bases between. The CDR3 sequence is 16 residues long. From germline, CDR1 is DFQATT and CDR2 SNEGSKA (reference sequence).

This clonotype was counted only a few times. This chain uses TRBV20-1 with TRBJ1-6, with D perhaps TRBD1 (6 bases). This CDR3 comprises 17 residues. CDR1 and CDR2 from the germline V gene are DFQATT and SNEGSKA (reference sequence). The V gene lost 8 bases and the J gene lost 2 bases, with 22 bases spanning the gap. CDR3 DNA: TGCAGTACAGGACTGGGGGCGAAGCTCACCTATAATTCACCCCTCCACTTT. Residues: CSTGLGAKLTYNSPLHF.